This TCR beta chain originates from a study of blood T cell repertoires in COVID-19. Overall study context: Nucleic acid was either cDNA or gDNA, and it came from T cells, B-cell-depleted T cells, or PBMCs.

Original processing notes: Estimated nucleated cell counts came from reference gene primer amplification. Repertoires were generated with immunoSEQ multiplex PCR, while TCRdb's copy carries only in-frame clones and drops some. V and J calls plus clone size are reproduced from that table; the DNA served to infer D and trimming. The sample lists 300,000 to 400,000 clones, 88% occurring once. Losses at the gene ends were 4 bases for V and 5 bases for J; bases not matched to a gene: 4. The CDR3 is made up of 14 amino acids. The germline V gene has CDR1 MGHRA and CDR2 YSYEKL. Recovery meant two consecutive negative NP/OP PCR tests, professional clearance, or resolved symptoms.

V gene TRBV4-1 combines with J gene TRBJ2-2, with 7 bases identical to TRBD1. Sequencing was done on a sample of PBMCs or T cells enriched from blood (not recorded which). This TCR derives from a woman between 18 and 30 years old who had recovered from COVID-19. CDR3 nucleotide sequence: TGCGCCAGCAGCCGTCCACAGGGGACCGGGGAGCTGTTTTTT. It encodes CASSRPQGTGELFF.